This TCR beta chain is drawn from a study of T cell repertoires in cytomegalovirus infection (dated by TCRdb to about 2019). For the wider study: The HLA type of each donor mattered for the analysis, because public TCR beta signatures pointed to carriage of CMV infection along with the matching HLA type.

Points the paper makes about the study in general: In both this cohort and an independent roughly 350-donor cohort, the cumulative frequency of public TCR beta family members distinguished carriers of CMV infection plus the relevant HLA type. The ex vivo response was dominated by HLA-C-restricted CMV-specific TCR beta clonotypes, which also provided the single most frequent clonotype in two of eight donors.

Notes on this clonotype: Its antigen has not been determined. Base qualities are not provided; no much larger clone lies one nucleotide away.

The data were produced on an Illumina HiSeq 1500. The public reads were reanalyzed by TCRdb: fastp trimming at Q25, MiXCR alignment, in-frame beta chains only. A single entry per CDR3 protein holds the most common genes and DNA from its merged rows. This sample has approximately 190,000 distinct CDR3 sequences in its table, and 28% of those were observed once. The ten largest make up 30% to 40% of the sample. V was cut back by 6 bases and J by 4 bases, leaving a gap of 10 bases between them. From the cysteine up to the phenylalanine, the CDR3 has a length of 13 residues. Of all the DNA, just the CDR3 is kept, 39 bases in frame from base 1.

This TCR was recovered from a human donor in good health (CMV status not recorded). Some clones in this sample may be carry-over from other donors' samples. The material sequenced was PBMCs. This chain joins TRBV12-3 or TRBV12-4 to TRBJ2-1, with no confident D gene call. The DNA reads TGTGCCAGCAGATTTTACAGTTACAATGAGCAGTTCTTC. Translated, this gives CASRFYSYNEQFF.